The clone carrying this TCR beta chain was seen many times. As yet, its antigen is unknown. This record comes from a study of HIV-infected patients and healthy controls. Whole blood was used without fractionation, so all unsorted peripheral T cells were included. CDR1 and CDR2 from the germline V gene are SGHAT and FQNNGV. Germline trimming cut 6 bases from V and 8 bases from J; bases unmatched to any gene: 6. CDR3 length: 15 amino acids. Around 500 ng RNA was reverse transcribed with alpha and beta constant-region primers. Using multiplexing indices, alpha and beta chain libraries were generated apart by chain-specific third strand synthesis. TCRdb recomputed calls from the 5' RACE reads with MiXCR, one row per CDR3 protein. The profile shows approximately 9,500 distinct CDR3 sequences, about 5% of them singletons. Points from the study as a whole: Untreated HIV+ repertoires had roughly threefold fewer distinct CDR3s and lower Shannon diversity than healthy controls. Mean usage of eight alpha and eight beta V genes differed significantly in HIV-infected patients versus controls.

The receptor was derived from an adult with HIV infection. Sample: blood, taken before antiretroviral therapy. J is TRBJ2-1 and V is TRBV11-2, with TRBD2 identical over 14 bases. CDR3 amino acids: CASRTGLAGADEQFF. For the CDR3, the DNA is TGTGCCAGCAGGACGGGACTAGCGGGAGCAGATGAGCAGTTCTTC.